This T cell receptor (beta chain) is drawn from a study of blood T cell repertoires in COVID-19. Clones were sequenced by immunoSEQ multiplex PCR, and TCRdb holds only the in-frame ones, with some missing. The profile covers 160,000 or so clones, with over 75% appearing a single time and approximately 7% taken by the ten largest. Sequencing was carried out using peripheral blood. This receptor was obtained from a man aged 70 or older with active or convalescent COVID-19.

DNA for the CDR3: TGTGCCAGCAGCTTGGATCCCCCACCGGGAGAACTGGGGGAGCTGTTTTTT. Translation: CASSLDPPPGELGELFF. The chain uses TRBV11-2 and TRBJ2-2; tentative D call: TRBD2 (6 bases). Trimming took 3 bases from V and 8 from J, leaving 22 bases between them. The CDR3 sequence is 17 residues long. Germline loops: CDR1 SGHAT, CDR2 FQNNGV.